This T cell receptor beta chain was observed in a study of cytomegalovirus exposure and HLA in healthy donors. A note on this clone: An end of the junction does not agree with germline; a read error may underlie this.

Use of 60 Vbeta and 13 Jbeta primers characterized the PCR. The protocol was immunoSEQ multiplex PCR, while the TCRdb copy is restricted to in-frame clones and leaves out a portion. The sample shows about 110,000 clones, around 86% of them seen only once. CDR1 is GTSNPN, CDR2 SVGIG, per germline (reference sequence). The CDR3 spans 15 residues. Sequenced sample: PBMCs. The clonotype was recovered from a man aged 35-49 years in good health and CMV-seronegative. This rearrangement joins TRBV30 to TRBJ2-1; TRBD2 matches 15 bases. DNA of the CDR3: TGTGCCGGGAGTCCCGGGACTAGCGGGGGGTATGAGCAGTTCTTC. This sequence encodes CAGSPGTSGGYEQFF.